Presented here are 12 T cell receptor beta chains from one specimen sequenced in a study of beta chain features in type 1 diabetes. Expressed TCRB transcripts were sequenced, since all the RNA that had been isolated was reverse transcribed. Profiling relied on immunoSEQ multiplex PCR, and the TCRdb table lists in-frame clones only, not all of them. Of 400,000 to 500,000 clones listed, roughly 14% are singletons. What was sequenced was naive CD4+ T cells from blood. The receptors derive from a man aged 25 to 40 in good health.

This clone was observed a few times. CDR3 residues: CASSQAGTADSNQPQHF. In DNA form, the CDR3 reads TGCGCCAGCAGCCAAGCAGGGACAGCGGATAGCAATCAGCCCCAGCATTTT. V and J are TRBV4-1 and TRBJ1-5, with 7 positions matching TRBD1. The CDR3 consists of 17 residues. Germline loops: CDR1 MGHRA, CDR2 YSYEKL. V lost 1 base to trimming and J lost 0 bases; unmatched junction nucleotides: 6.

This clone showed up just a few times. The CDR3 is CASSQDVLVGGNEQFF. CDR3 nucleotides: TGTGCCAGCAGCCAAGACGTACTAGTAGGGGGGAATGAGCAGTTCTTC. This chain uses TRBV14 with TRBJ2-1; perhaps D is TRBD1 or TRBD2 (6 bases each). The CDR3 extends over 16 amino acids. Per germline, CDR1 SGHDN and CDR2 FVKESK. Deletions cut 0 bases from V and 7 bases from J, with 16 bases between.

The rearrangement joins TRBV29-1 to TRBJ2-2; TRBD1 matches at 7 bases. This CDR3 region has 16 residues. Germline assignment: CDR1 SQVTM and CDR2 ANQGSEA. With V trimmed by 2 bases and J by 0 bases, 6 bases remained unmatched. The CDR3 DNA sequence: TGCAGCGTTGAATCTTTCGACAGGGCGAACACCGGGGAGCTGTTTTTT. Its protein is CSVESFDRANTGELFF.

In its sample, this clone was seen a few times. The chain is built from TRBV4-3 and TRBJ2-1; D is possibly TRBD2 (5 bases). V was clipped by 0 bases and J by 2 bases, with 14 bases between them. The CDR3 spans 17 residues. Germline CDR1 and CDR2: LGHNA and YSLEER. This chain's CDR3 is CASSQERAAAAYNEQFF. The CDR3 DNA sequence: TGCGCCAGCAGCCAAGAGAGGGCGGCAGCTGCCTACAATGAGCAGTTCTTC.

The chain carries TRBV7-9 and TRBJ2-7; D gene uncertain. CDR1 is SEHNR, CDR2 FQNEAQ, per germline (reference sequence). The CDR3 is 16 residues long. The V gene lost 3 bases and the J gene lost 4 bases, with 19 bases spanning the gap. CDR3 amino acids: CASSLGGEDQDYEQYV. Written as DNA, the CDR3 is TGTGCCAGCAGCTTGGGCGGAGAGGATCAGGATTACGAGCAGTACGTC.

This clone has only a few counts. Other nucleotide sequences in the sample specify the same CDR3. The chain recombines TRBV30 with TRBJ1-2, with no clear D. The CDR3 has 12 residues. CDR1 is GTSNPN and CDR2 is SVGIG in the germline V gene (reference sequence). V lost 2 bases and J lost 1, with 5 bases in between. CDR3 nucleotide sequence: TGTGCCTGGAGTCGCGGTAACTATGGCTACACCTTC. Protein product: CAWSRGNYGYTF.

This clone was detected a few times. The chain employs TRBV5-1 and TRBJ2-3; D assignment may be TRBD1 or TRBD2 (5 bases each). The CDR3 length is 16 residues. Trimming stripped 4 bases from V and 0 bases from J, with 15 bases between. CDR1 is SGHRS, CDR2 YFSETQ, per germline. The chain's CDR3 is CASSALGGPSTDTQYF. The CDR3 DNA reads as TGCGCCAGCAGCGCACTTGGGGGTCCAAGCACAGATACGCAGTATTTT.

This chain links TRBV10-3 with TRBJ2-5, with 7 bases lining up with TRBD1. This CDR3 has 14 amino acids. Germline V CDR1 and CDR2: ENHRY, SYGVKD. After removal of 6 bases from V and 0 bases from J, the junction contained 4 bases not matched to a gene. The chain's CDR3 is CAISPGQNQETQYF. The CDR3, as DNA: TGTGCCATCAGCCCGGGACAGAACCAAGAGACCCAGTACTTC.

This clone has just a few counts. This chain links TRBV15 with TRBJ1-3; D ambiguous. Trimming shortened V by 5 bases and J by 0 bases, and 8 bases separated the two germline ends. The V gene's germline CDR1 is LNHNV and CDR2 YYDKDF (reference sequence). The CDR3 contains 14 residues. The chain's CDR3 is CATSPSHSGNTIYF. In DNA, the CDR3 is TGTGCCACCAGCCCTTCTCACTCTGGAAACACCATATATTTT.

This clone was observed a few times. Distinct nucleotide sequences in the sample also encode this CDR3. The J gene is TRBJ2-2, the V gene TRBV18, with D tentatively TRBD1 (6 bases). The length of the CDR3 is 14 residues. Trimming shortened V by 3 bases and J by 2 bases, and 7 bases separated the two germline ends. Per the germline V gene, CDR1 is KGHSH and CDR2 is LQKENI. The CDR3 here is CASSPGQNTGELFF. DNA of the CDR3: TGTGCCAGCTCACCGGGACAAAACACCGGGGAGCTGTTTTTT.

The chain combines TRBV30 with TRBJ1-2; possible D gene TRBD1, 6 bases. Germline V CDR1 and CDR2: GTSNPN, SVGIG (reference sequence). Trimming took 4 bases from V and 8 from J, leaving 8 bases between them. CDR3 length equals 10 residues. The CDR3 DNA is TGTGCCTGGAAAGGGGGAGGCTACACCTTC. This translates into CAWKGGGYTF.

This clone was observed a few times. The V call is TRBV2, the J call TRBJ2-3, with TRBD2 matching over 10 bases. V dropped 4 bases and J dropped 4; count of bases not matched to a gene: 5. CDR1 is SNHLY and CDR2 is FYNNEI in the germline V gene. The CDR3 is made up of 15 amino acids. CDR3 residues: CASSVAGGVADTQYF. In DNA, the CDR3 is TGTGCCAGCAGTGTAGCGGGAGGTGTGGCAGATACGCAGTATTTT.